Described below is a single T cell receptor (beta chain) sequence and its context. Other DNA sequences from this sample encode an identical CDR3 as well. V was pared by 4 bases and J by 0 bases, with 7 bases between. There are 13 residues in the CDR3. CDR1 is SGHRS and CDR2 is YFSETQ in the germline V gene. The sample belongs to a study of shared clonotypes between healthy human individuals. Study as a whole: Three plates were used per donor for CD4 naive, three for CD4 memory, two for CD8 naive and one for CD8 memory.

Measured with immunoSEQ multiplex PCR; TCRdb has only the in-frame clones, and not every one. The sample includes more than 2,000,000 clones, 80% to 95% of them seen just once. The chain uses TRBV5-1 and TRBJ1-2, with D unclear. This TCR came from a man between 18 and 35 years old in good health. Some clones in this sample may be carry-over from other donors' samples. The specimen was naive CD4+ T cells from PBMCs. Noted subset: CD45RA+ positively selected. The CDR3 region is CASSPGTNYGYTF. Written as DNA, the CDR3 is TGCGCCAGCAGCCCCGGGACTAACTATGGCTACACCTTC.